A single sample is the source of the 18 T cell receptor beta chains below, sequenced in a study of CD8 T cells in ankylosing spondylitis. TCRdb ran MiXCR on the 5' RACE reads and lists one entry per CDR3 protein. Among around 140,000 distinct CDR3 sequences listed, more than 9.5% were seen once. Sequencing was done on a sample of blood, either unsorted or a sorted T cell fraction (not recorded which). The receptors originated from a female donor with ankylosing spondylitis or in good health (not recorded which).

This clonotype was counted at least ten times. J is TRBJ2-1 and V is TRBV20-1; D not certain. V was cut by 4 bases and J by 4 bases, with 8 bases left in between. Germline-derived CDR1 and CDR2 are DFQATT and SNEGSKA (reference sequence). The CDR3 spans 12 residues. CDR3 loop: CSAKLAYNEQFF. CDR3 sequence (DNA): TGCAGTGCTAAACTGGCATACAATGAGCAGTTCTTC.

At least ten counts were recorded for this clonotype. The chain uses TRBV28 and TRBJ1-5, with D uncertain. Looked up from germline, CDR1 is MDHEN and CDR2 is SYDVKM. The CDR3 runs to 14 residues. The V end was cut by 6 bases, the J end by 0 bases, with 9 bases between. Written as DNA, the CDR3 is TGTGCCAGCAGGCGGACGAATAGCAATCAGCCCCAGCATTTT. Amino acid sequence: CASRRTNSNQPQHF.

The chain combines TRBV7-6 with TRBJ1-1; no clear D gene. Germline assignment: CDR1 SGHVS and CDR2 FNYEAQ. The CDR3 extends over 15 amino acids. V lost 4 bases to trimming and J lost 1 base, with 13 bases between them. DNA of the CDR3: TGTGCCAGCAGCTCATATGGCCCAGGGAACACTGAAGCTTTCTTT. This sequence encodes CASSSYGPGNTEAFF.

The sample holds many counts of this clonotype. The chain employs TRBV12-3 or TRBV12-4 and TRBJ1-1; TRBD1 agrees at 8 bases. CDR3 size: 15 residues. V lost 5 bases to trimming and J lost 1 base; unmatched junction nucleotides: 6. CDR3 in amino acids: CASSPRTGKNTEAFF. Here the CDR3 DNA reads TGTGCCAGCAGTCCACGGACAGGGAAGAACACTGAAGCTTTCTTT.

This clonotype was detected many times. The chain couples TRBV12-3 or TRBV12-4 to TRBJ2-7; TRBD2 matches at 8 bases. The CDR3 has 14 residues. The trim removed 5 bases at V and 2 bases at J, leaving 5 bases unmatched. The DNA of the CDR3 is TGTGCCAGCAGTCCGAGCGGGAGTCCCTACGAGCAGTACTTC. Its translation is CASSPSGSPYEQYF.

This clonotype was seen at least ten times. The rearrangement links TRBV2 to TRBJ2-2; perhaps TRBD1 as D (5 bases). Per the germline V gene, CDR1 is SNHLY and CDR2 is FYNNEI. The CDR3 totals 14 residues. The V and J ends lost 6 bases and 7 bases respectively, with 15 bases between them. Here the CDR3 reads CASRFRANDGELFF. As DNA, the CDR3 is TGTGCCAGCAGATTCAGGGCGAACGACGGGGAGCTGTTTTTT.

This clonotype was observed many times. This rearrangement joins TRBV7-2 to TRBJ2-1; D is possibly TRBD1 (6 bases). Germline CDR1 and CDR2: SGHTA and FQGNSA. Trimming cost V 8 bases and J 9 bases, with 17 bases left between them. The CDR3 spans 13 residues. DNA for the CDR3: TGTGCCAGCTGCGGCATCCTAGGGGGTGAGCAGTTCTTC. It specifies CASCGILGGEQFF.

This clonotype was seen only a few times. The rearrangement uses TRBV2 and TRBJ1-2; TRBD1 matches 7 bases. This CDR3 spans 14 amino acids. Trimming took 3 bases from V and 4 from J; bases not matched to a gene: 5. The germline V gene encodes CDR1 SNHLY and CDR2 FYNNEI. CDR3 protein: CASSDRGGLYGYTF. The CDR3 nucleotides read TGTGCCAGCAGTGATAGAGGGGGCCTCTATGGCTACACCTTC.

This clonotype was recorded many times. V gene TRBV21-1 combines with J gene TRBJ2-4. TRBV21-1 corresponds to a pseudogene. The CDR3 covers 16 residues. This CDR3 reads CASSKETGIAKNIQYF. DNA of the CDR3: TGTGCCAGCAGCAAAGAAACAGGGATAGCCAAAAACATTCAGTACTTC.

Notes on this clonotype: One end of the junction varies from germline; a read error may be responsible. The V and J genes are TRBV6-5 and TRBJ2-2; D gene unclear. Germline lookup yields CDR1 MNHEY and CDR2 SVGAGI. The CDR3 loop spans 16 amino acids. In DNA form, the CDR3 reads TGTGCCAGCAGTTACTGGGGATCGGCGAAGACCGGGGAGCTGTTTTTT. Amino acids: CASSYWGSAKTGELFF.

In this sample, this clonotype turned up many times. The chain employs TRBV29-1 and TRBJ2-7; no reliable D call. This CDR3 spans 13 amino acids. The germline V gene encodes CDR1 SQVTM and CDR2 ANQGSEA. The V end lost 3 bases, the J end lost 6 bases, and 15 bases lay between the germline ends. The chain's CDR3 is CSVESLPVGEQYF. In DNA form, the CDR3 reads TGCAGCGTTGAGTCCTTACCCGTGGGCGAGCAGTACTTC.

The V and J genes are TRBV7-2 and TRBJ1-1; D gene uncertain. Germline V lookup: CDR1 SGHTA, CDR2 FQGNSA. The V end was cut by 1 base, the J end by 8 bases, with 11 bases between. This CDR3 is 13 amino acids long. CDR3 loop: CASSLDPTTEAFF. The DNA for the CDR3 is TGTGCCAGCAGCTTAGACCCGACCACCGAAGCTTTCTTT.

This clonotype appeared many times. The V gene is TRBV5-1, the J gene TRBJ1-4; D is uncertain. The CDR3 sequence is 14 residues long. V dropped 4 bases and J dropped 8 bases, with 15 bases sitting between them. Germline values: CDR1 SGHRS, CDR2 YFSETQ. CDR3 residues: CASSLSRTGEKLFF. CDR3 bases: TGCGCCAGCAGCCTCAGCAGGACCGGCGAAAAACTGTTTTTT. The complete variable domain, with remaining parts taken from reference TRBV5-1 and TRBJ1-4, reads KAGVTQTPRYLIKTRGQQVTLSCSPISGHRSVSWYQQTPGQGLQFLFEYFSETQRNKGNFPGRFSGRQFSNSRSEMNVSTLELGDSALYLCASSLSRTGEKLFFGSGTQLSVL.

As for this clonotype: A much larger clonotype is one base distant, so this may be a read error. The chain is built from TRBV7-9 and TRBJ1-2; D is unresolved. Germline-derived CDR1 and CDR2 are SEHNR and FQNEAQ (reference sequence). CDR3 length: 14 amino acids. As DNA, the CDR3 is TGTGCCAGCAGCCTCCGGGAGGGTGACTATGGCGACACCTTC. This translates into CASSLREGDYGDTF.

This clonotype appeared many times. The V and J genes are TRBV6-2 or TRBV6-3 and TRBJ1-2; maybe TRBD1 (5 bases). The CDR3 is 15 residues long. Germline CDR1 MNHEY, CDR2 SVGEGT. V was pared by 5 bases and J by 5 bases, with 18 bases between. The CDR3 spells CASSPIEGRLYGYTF. DNA for the CDR3: TGTGCCAGCAGTCCCATTGAGGGGAGGCTATATGGCTACACCTTC.

This clonotype showed up many times. The chain joins TRBV12-3 or TRBV12-4 to TRBJ2-3; D unresolved. There are 12 residues in the CDR3. V lost 8 bases and J lost 6, with 12 bases in between. CDR3 DNA: TGTGCCAGCGGCCCGGGTCGGGATACGCAGTATTTT. This sequence encodes CASGPGRDTQYF.

This clonotype was found many times. The chain joins TRBV5-5 to TRBJ2-3, with a possible D match to TRBD1 (6 bases). V was clipped by 0 bases and J by 5 bases, with 13 bases between them. CDR1 SGHKS and CDR2 YYEKEE come from the germline V gene (reference sequence). The CDR3 length is 15 residues. As DNA, the CDR3 is TGTGCCAGCAGCTTGGTCAGGGGTGAGGTAGATACGCAGTATTTT. It specifies CASSLVRGEVDTQYF.

This clonotype was seen repeatedly, ten times or more. This chain uses TRBV5-1 with TRBJ1-1, with a weak D call TRBD1 (5 bases). The CDR3 totals 14 residues. The V gene's germline CDR1 is SGHRS and CDR2 YFSETQ. The V end was cut by 1 base, the J end by 3 bases, with 10 bases between. Here the CDR3 DNA reads TGCGCCAGCAGCTTGATGCAGGGAGACACTGAAGCTTTCTTT. Translating it yields CASSLMQGDTEAFF.